Listed below are T cell receptor beta chains from one sample, sequenced in a study of blood T cell repertoires in COVID-19. The repertoire was sequenced with immunoSEQ multiplex PCR; TCRdb's copy has only in-frame clones and lacks some. The sample includes about 380,000 clones, roughly 91% of them seen just once. The sequencing input was PBMCs or T cells enriched from blood (not recorded which). Source of these receptors: a woman under 30 who had recovered from COVID-19. CDR3s include the opening cysteine and the closing phenylalanine or tryptophan. Fields, in order: clone size, D gene, V gene, J gene, CDR3 protein, CDR3 DNA. D genes are given only for firm matches. Some rows have no size entry. The others give once, few or many, or a class for an expanded clone.

size: NA
D: NA
V: TRBV6-2/TRBV6-3
J: TRBJ2-7
CDR3: CASSYQQEGPQAEQYF
DNA: TGTGCCAGCAGTTACCAACAGGAGGGGCCGCAGGCGGAGCAGTACTTC

size: NA
D: NA
V: TRBV7-2
J: TRBJ2-5
CDR3: CASSLTREETQYF
DNA: TGTGCCAGCAGCTTGACTAGGGAAGAGACCCAGTACTTC

size: NA
D: TRBD1
V: TRBV6-4
J: TRBJ1-2
CDR3: CASSQEGQGANYGYTF
DNA: TGTGCCAGCAGTCAAGAAGGACAGGGGGCTAACTATGGCTACACCTTC

size: once
D: TRBD2
V: TRBV7-2
J: TRBJ2-7
CDR3: CASSRLNGGTDEQYF
DNA: TGTGCCAGCAGCCGTTTGAACGGGGGGACCGACGAGCAGTACTTC

size: NA
D: NA
V: TRBV6-5
J: TRBJ2-3
CDR3: CASSYSSGVRTDTQYF
DNA: TGTGCCAGCAGTTACTCCTCGGGAGTAAGAACAGATACGCAGTATTTT

size: NA
D: NA
V: TRBV11-2
J: TRBJ1-3
CDR3: CATSLSGQRGIPIYF
DNA: TGTGCCACCAGCTTATCAGGACAGCGTGGAATCCCCATATATTTT

size: few
D: NA
V: TRBV28
J: TRBJ2-7
CDR3: CAILGGYEQYF
DNA: TGTGCCATTCTAGGAGGTTACGAGCAGTACTTC

size: NA
D: TRBD1
V: TRBV9
J: TRBJ2-7
CDR3: CASSERGQGTTYEQYF
DNA: TGTGCCAGCAGCGAGCGGGGACAGGGGACTACCTACGAGCAGTACTTC

size: NA
D: NA
V: TRBV2
J: TRBJ1-6
CDR3: CASIQEAGVYNSPLHF
DNA: TGTGCCAGCATCCAAGAGGCCGGAGTATATAATTCACCCCTCCACTTT

size: NA
D: TRBD1
V: TRBV4-1
J: TRBJ2-7
CDR3: CASSQEDRGHGEQYF
DNA: TGCGCCAGCAGCCAAGAGGACAGGGGGCACGGTGAGCAGTACTTC

size: NA
D: NA
V: TRBV4-2
J: TRBJ1-5
CDR3: CASSQEGGQPQHF
DNA: TGTGCCAGCAGCCAAGAGGGAGGACAGCCCCAGCATTTT

size: NA
D: TRBD1
V: TRBV27
J: TRBJ1-4
CDR3: CASSWGTGGEKLFF
DNA: TGTGCCAGCAGTTGGGGGACAGGGGGTGAAAAACTGTTTTTT

size: NA
D: TRBD2
V: TRBV6-5
J: TRBJ2-1
CDR3: CASSSATVGLAVQFF
DNA: TGTGCCAGCAGTTCCGCCACGGTAGGGCTAGCGGTACAGTTCTTC

size: NA
D: TRBD1
V: TRBV6-1
J: TRBJ1-2
CDR3: CASSEDGRGYYGYTF
DNA: TGTGCCAGCAGTGAAGACGGCAGGGGGTACTATGGCTACACCTTC

size: NA
D: TRBD1
V: TRBV10-2
J: TRBJ2-7
CDR3: CASSRTGGDDEQYF
DNA: TGCGCCAGCAGTAGAACAGGGGGAGATGACGAGCAGTACTTC

size: NA
D: TRBD2
V: TRBV4-2
J: TRBJ2-7
CDR3: CASSQDVGTSGLAGEQYF
DNA: TGTGCCAGCAGCCAAGATGTAGGGACTAGCGGTTTAGCCGGCGAGCAGTACTTC

size: NA
D: NA
V: TRBV12-3/TRBV12-4
J: TRBJ2-1
CDR3: CASSRRGYNEQFF
DNA: TGTGCCAGCAGCCGACGGGGGTACAATGAGCAGTTCTTC

size: NA
D: NA
V: TRBV27
J: TRBJ2-7
CDR3: CASSFRSTGAYEQYF
DNA: TGTGCCAGCAGTTTTCGATCTACAGGCGCCTACGAGCAGTACTTC

size: once
D: TRBD1
V: TRBV19
J: TRBJ1-2
CDR3: CASSIDDARGYGYTF
DNA: TGTGCCAGTAGTATAGATGACGCCAGGGGGTACGGCTACACCTTC

size: NA
D: TRBD1
V: TRBV18
J: TRBJ2-7
CDR3: CASKTQLQGARSEQYF
DNA: TGTGCCAGCAAAACACAACTCCAGGGGGCGCGAAGCGAGCAGTACTTC

size: NA
D: NA
V: TRBV24-1
J: TRBJ2-1
CDR3: CATSDFRSSYNEQFF
DNA: TGTGCCACCAGTGATTTCCGGAGCTCCTACAATGAGCAGTTCTTC

size: NA
D: TRBD1
V: TRBV7-8
J: TRBJ1-1
CDR3: CASSLFPGQGARDTEAFF
DNA: TGTGCCAGCAGCCTATTCCCGGGACAGGGGGCTCGGGACACTGAAGCTTTCTTT

size: NA
D: TRBD2
V: TRBV19
J: TRBJ2-5
CDR3: CASSPAGLALRETQYF
DNA: TGTGCCAGTAGCCCCGCGGGACTAGCGCTCAGGGAGACCCAGTACTTC

size: NA
D: NA
V: TRBV5-4
J: TRBJ1-2
CDR3: CASSLVTGGVPYGYTF
DNA: TGTGCCAGCAGCTTGGTCACGGGGGGTGTTCCCTATGGCTACACCTTC

size: NA
D: TRBD1
V: TRBV3-1/TRBV3-2
J: TRBJ1-4
CDR3: CASSLQGAGEKLFF
DNA: TGTGCCAGCAGCCTGCAGGGGGCGGGTGAAAAACTGTTTTTT

size: NA
D: TRBD1
V: TRBV12-5
J: TRBJ1-5
CDR3: CASADRGNQPQHF
DNA: TGTGCTAGTGCCGACAGGGGCAATCAGCCCCAGCATTTT

size: once
D: TRBD1
V: TRBV19
J: TRBJ1-5
CDR3: CASSIASGTGNQPQHF
DNA: TGTGCCAGTAGTATTGCGTCCGGGACAGGCAATCAGCCCCAGCATTTT

size: NA
D: TRBD1
V: TRBV10-3
J: TRBJ1-5
CDR3: CAISLDRASQPQHF
DNA: TGTGCCATCAGTCTTGACAGGGCCAGTCAGCCCCAGCATTTT

size: NA
D: TRBD2
V: TRBV6-5
J: TRBJ2-5
CDR3: CASSFRGAGAQETQYF
DNA: TGTGCCAGCAGTTTCCGGGGAGCGGGGGCTCAAGAGACCCAGTACTTC

size: NA
D: NA
V: TRBV10-2
J: TRBJ2-7
CDR3: CASSESFGSGEQYF
DNA: TGCGCCAGCAGTGAGTCCTTCGGGTCGGGGGAGCAGTACTTC

size: NA
D: TRBD1
V: TRBV28
J: TRBJ1-5
CDR3: CASSEQGKSNQPQHF
DNA: TGTGCCAGCAGTGAACAGGGGAAAAGCAATCAGCCCCAGCATTTT

size: NA
D: TRBD1
V: TRBV7-9
J: TRBJ2-2
CDR3: CASSDQDRGGTGELFF
DNA: TGTGCCAGCAGCGACCAAGACAGGGGTGGCACCGGGGAGCTGTTTTTT

size: NA
D: TRBD1
V: TRBV27
J: TRBJ1-6
CDR3: CASSRGQGNSPLHF
DNA: TGTGCCAGCAGTCGCGGACAGGGGAATTCACCCCTCCACTTT

size: NA
D: NA
V: TRBV5-3
J: TRBJ2-1
CDR3: CARRRLIGPGNVQFF
DNA: TGTGCCAGAAGGAGGTTGATAGGGCCCGGGAATGTGCAGTTCTTC

size: NA
D: NA
V: TRBV7-2
J: TRBJ1-2
CDR3: CASSLGQHAYYGYTF
DNA: TGTGCCAGCAGCTTAGGTCAACACGCTTACTATGGCTACACCTTC

size: once
D: TRBD1
V: TRBV10-2
J: TRBJ1-2
CDR3: CASSGGGPNYGYTF
DNA: TGCGCCAGCAGTGGAGGGGGCCCTAACTATGGCTACACCTTC

size: few
D: NA
V: TRBV10-3
J: TRBJ1-4
CDR3: CAISASGVTNEKLFF
DNA: TGTGCCATCAGTGCCTCAGGGGTAACTAATGAAAAACTGTTTTTT

size: many
D: TRBD2
V: TRBV6-4
J: TRBJ2-1
CDR3: CASSEDESGGGNEQFF
DNA: TGTGCCAGCAGTGAAGATGAGAGCGGGGGTGGGAATGAGCAGTTCTTC

size: NA
D: TRBD1
V: TRBV27
J: TRBJ1-5
CDR3: CASSPRTGANQPQHF
DNA: TGTGCCAGCAGTCCCCGGACAGGGGCCAATCAGCCCCAGCATTTT

size: few
D: TRBD2
V: TRBV19
J: TRBJ2-1
CDR3: CASSMDSGGNEQFF
DNA: TGTGCCAGTAGTATGGACTCGGGGGGTAATGAGCAGTTCTTC

size: NA
D: TRBD1
V: TRBV5-1
J: TRBJ2-7
CDR3: CASSWDRAEQYF
DNA: TGCGCCAGCAGCTGGGACAGGGCCGAGCAGTACTTC

size: NA
D: TRBD2
V: TRBV19
J: TRBJ2-3
CDR3: CASSIGLATDTQYF
DNA: TGTGCCAGTAGTATTGGACTAGCAACAGATACGCAGTATTTT

size: few
D: TRBD1
V: TRBV7-2
J: TRBJ1-2
CDR3: CASSSGTDYGYTF
DNA: TGTGCCAGCAGCTCCGGGACAGACTATGGCTACACCTTC

size: NA
D: NA
V: TRBV18
J: TRBJ1-1
CDR3: CASSPLGARAHTEAFF
DNA: TGTGCCAGCTCACCCCTGGGGGCGCGAGCACACACTGAAGCTTTCTTT

size: NA
D: NA
V: TRBV6-2/TRBV6-3
J: TRBJ2-7
CDR3: CASSSAGPSYEQYF
DNA: TGTGCCAGCAGTTCTGCGGGGCCTTCCTACGAGCAGTACTTC

size: NA
D: TRBD2
V: TRBV28
J: TRBJ2-5
CDR3: CALGGSRGMGETQYF
DNA: TGTGCCCTGGGGGGGTCCCGTGGGATGGGAGAGACCCAGTACTTC